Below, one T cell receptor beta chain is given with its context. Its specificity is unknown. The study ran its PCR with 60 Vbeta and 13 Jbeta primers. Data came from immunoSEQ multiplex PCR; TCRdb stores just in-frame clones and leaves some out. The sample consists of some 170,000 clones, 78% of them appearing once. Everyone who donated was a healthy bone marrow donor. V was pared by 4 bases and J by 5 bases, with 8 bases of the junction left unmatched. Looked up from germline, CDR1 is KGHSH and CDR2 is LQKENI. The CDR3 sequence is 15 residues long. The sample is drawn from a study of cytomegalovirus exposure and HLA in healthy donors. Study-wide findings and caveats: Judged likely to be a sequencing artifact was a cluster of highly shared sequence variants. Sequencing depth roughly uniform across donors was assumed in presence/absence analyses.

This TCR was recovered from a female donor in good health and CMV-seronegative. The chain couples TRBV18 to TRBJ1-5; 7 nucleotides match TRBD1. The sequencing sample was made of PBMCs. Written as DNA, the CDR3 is TGTGCCAGCTCACGCATGACAGGGAACGATCAGCCCCAGCATTTT. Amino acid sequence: CASSRMTGNDQPQHF.